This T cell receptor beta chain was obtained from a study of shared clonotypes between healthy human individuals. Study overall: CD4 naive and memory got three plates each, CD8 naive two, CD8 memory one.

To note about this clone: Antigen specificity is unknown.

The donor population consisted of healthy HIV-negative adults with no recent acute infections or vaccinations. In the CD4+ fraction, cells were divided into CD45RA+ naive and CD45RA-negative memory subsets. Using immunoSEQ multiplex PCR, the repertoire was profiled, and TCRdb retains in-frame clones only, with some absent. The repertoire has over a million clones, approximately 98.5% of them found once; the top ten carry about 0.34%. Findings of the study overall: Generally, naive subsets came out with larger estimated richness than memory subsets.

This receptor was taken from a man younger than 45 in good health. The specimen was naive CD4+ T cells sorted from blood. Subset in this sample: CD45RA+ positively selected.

CDR3: CASSLQGGSYNEQFF. CDR3 bases: TGTGCCAGCAGCTTACAGGGTGGGTCCTACAATGAGCAGTTCTTC. V is TRBV7-3 and J is TRBJ2-1, with D maybe TRBD1 (5 bases). This CDR3 is built from 15 residues. Germline V CDR1 and CDR2: SGHTA, FQGTGA. V lost 2 bases, J lost 1 base, and 9 bases lay in between.